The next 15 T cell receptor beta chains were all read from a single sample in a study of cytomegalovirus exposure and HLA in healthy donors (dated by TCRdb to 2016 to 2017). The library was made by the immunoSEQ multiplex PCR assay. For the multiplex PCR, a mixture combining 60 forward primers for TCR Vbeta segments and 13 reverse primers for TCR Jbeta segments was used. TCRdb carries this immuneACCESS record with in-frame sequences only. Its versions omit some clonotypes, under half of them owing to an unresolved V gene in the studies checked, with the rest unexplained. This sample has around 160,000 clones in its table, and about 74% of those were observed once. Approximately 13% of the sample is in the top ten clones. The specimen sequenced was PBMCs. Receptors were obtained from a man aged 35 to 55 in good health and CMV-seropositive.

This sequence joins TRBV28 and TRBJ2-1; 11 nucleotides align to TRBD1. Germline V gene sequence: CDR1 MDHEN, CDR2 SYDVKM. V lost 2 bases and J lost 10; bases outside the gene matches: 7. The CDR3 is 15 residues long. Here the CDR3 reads CASSLLDRGLLEQFF. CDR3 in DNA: TGTGCCAGCAGTTTACTGGACAGGGGGCTCCTAGAGCAGTTCTTC.

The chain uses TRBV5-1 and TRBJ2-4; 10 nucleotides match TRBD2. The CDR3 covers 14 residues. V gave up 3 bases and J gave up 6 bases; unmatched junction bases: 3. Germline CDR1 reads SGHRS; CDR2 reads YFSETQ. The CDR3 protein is CASSSVAGGNIQYF. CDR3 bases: TGCGCCAGCAGCTCGGTAGCGGGAGGAAACATTCAGTACTTC.

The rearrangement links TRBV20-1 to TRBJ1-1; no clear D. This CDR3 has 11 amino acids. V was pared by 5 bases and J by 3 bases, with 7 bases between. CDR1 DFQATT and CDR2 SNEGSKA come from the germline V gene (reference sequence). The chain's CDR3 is CSAPRHTEAFF. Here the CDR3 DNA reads TGCAGTGCTCCTAGACACACTGAAGCTTTCTTT.

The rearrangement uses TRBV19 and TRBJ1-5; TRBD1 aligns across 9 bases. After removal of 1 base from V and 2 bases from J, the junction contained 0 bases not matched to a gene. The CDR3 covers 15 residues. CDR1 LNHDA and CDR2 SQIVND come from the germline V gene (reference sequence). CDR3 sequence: CASSIGTGGNQPQHF. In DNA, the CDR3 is TGTGCCAGTAGTATAGGGACAGGGGGCAATCAGCCCCAGCATTTT.

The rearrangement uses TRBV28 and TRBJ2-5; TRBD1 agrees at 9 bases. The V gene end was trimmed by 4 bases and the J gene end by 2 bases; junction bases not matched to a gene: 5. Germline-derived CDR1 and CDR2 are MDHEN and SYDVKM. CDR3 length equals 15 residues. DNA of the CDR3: TGTGCCAGCAGTTCGGGACAGGGCGTTCAAGAGACCCAGTACTTC. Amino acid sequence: CASSSGQGVQETQYF.

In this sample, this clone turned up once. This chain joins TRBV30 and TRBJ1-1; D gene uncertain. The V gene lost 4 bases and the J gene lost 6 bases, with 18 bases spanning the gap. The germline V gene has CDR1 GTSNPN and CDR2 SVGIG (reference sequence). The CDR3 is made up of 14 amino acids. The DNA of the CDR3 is TGTGCCTGGACCATGACTCCTATCTACTCTGAAGCTTTCTTT. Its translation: CAWTMTPIYSEAFF.

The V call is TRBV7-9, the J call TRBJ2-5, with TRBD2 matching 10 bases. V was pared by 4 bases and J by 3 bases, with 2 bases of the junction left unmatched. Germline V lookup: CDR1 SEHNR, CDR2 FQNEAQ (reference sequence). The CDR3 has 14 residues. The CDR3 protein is CASSYLAGEETQYF. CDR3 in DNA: TGTGCCAGCAGCTATCTAGCGGGAGAAGAGACCCAGTACTTC.

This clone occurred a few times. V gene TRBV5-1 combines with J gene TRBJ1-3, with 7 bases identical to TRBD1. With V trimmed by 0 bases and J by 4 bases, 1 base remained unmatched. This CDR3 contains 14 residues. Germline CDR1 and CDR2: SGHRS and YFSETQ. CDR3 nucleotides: TGCGCCAGCAGCTTGGAAGGGGGCGGAAACACCATATATTTT. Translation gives CASSLEGGGNTIYF.

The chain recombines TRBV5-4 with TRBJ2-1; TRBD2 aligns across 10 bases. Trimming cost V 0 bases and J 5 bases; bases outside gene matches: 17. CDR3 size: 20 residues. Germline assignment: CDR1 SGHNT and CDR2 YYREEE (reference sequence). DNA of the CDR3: TGTGCCAGCAGCTTGGCGATAAGGGGTTTGGCTAGCGGGAGAGACAATGAGCAGTTCTTC. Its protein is CASSLAIRGLASGRDNEQFF.

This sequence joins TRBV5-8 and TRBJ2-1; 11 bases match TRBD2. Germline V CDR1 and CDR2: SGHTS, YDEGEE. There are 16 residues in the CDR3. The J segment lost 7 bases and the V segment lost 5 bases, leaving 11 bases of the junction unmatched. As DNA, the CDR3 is TGTGCCAGCAGTACCCCTAGCGGGGGGTTGTGGAATGAGCAGTTCTTC. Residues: CASSTPSGGLWNEQFF.

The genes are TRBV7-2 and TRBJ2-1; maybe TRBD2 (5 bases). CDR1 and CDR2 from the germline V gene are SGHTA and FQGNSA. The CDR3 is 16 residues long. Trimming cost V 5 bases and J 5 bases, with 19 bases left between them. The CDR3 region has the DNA TGTGCCAGCAGCCTGTCGGGATTCCGAAAAGACAATGAGCAGTTCTTC. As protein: CASSLSGFRKDNEQFF.

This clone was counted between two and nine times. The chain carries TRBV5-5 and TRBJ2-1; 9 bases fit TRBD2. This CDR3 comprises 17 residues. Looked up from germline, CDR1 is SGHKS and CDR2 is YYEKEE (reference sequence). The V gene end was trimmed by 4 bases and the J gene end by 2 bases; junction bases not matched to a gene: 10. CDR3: CASSRMVASGAYNEQFF. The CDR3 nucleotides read TGTGCCAGCAGCCGTATGGTGGCTAGCGGGGCCTACAATGAGCAGTTCTTC.

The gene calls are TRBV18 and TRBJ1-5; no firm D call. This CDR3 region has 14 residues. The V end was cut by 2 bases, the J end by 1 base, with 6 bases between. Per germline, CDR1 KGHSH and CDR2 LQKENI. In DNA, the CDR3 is TGTGCCAGCTCACCAACAGACAGCAATCAGCCCCAGCATTTT. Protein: CASSPTDSNQPQHF.

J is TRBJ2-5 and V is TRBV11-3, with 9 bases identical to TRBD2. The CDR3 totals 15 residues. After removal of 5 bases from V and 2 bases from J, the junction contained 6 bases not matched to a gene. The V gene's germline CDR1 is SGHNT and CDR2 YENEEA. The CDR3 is CASSRSGRTQETQYF. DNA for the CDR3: TGTGCCAGCAGCCGTAGCGGGAGAACGCAAGAGACCCAGTACTTC.

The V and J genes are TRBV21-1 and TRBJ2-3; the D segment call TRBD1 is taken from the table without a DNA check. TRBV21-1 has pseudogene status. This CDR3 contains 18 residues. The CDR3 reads CASSKEVDRGGNTDTQYF. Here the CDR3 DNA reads TGTGCCAGCAGCAAAGAAGTCGACAGGGGAGGTAACACAGATACGCAGTATTTT.